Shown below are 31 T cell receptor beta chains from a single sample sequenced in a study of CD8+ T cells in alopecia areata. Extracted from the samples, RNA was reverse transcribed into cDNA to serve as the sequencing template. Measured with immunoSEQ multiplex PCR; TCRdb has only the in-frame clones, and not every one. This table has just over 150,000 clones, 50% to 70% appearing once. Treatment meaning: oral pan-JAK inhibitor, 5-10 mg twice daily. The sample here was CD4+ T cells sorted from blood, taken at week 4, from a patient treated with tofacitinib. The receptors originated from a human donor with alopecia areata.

The CDR3 region has the DNA TGCAGCGCGTCCTTTCTAGCCATCCAAGAGACCCAGTACTTC. Translating gives CSASFLAIQETQYF. The V call is TRBV29-1, the J call TRBJ2-5, with a weak D call TRBD2 (5 bases). This CDR3 is 14 amino acids long. The germline gives CDR1 SQVTM, CDR2 ANQGSEA. The germline V and J ends were trimmed by 7 bases and 1 base, with 16 bases remaining between them.

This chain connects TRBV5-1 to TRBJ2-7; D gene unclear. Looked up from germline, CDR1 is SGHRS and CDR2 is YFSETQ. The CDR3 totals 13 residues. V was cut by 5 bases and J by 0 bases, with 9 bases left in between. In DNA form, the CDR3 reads TGCGCCAGCAGGCCTTCGAGCTCCTACGAGCAGTACTTC. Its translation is CASRPSSSYEQYF.

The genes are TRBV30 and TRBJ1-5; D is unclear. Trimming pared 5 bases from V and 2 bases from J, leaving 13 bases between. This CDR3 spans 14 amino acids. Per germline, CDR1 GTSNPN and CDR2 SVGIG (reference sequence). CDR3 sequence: CAWSRTVGNQPQHF. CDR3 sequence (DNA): TGTGCCTGGTCTAGGACCGTGGGCAATCAGCCCCAGCATTTT.

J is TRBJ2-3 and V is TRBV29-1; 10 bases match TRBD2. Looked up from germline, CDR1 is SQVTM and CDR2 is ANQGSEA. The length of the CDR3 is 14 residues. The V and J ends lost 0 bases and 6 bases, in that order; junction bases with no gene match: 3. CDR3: CSVEDQRGGDTQYF. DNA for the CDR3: TGCAGCGTTGAAGACCAGCGGGGGGGGGATACGCAGTATTTT.

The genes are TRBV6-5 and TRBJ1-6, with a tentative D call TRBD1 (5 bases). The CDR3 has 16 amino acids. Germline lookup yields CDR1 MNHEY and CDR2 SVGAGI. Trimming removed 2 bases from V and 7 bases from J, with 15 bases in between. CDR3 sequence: CASSYTGHLVNSPLHF. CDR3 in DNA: TGTGCCAGCAGTTACACAGGACACCTTGTCAATTCACCCCTCCACTTT.

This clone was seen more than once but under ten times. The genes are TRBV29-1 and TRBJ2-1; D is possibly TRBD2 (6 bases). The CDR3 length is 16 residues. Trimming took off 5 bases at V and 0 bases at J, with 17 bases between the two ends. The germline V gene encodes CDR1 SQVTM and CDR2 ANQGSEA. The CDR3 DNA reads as TGCAGCGTTTATAGGGGAGGTCAAAGCTCCTACAATGAGCAGTTCTTC. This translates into CSVYRGGQSSYNEQFF.

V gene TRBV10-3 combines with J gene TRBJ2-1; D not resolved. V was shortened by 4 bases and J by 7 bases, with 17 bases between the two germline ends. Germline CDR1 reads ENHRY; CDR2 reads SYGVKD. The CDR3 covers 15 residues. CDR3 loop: CAISVDWLSVNEQFF. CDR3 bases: TGTGCCATCAGTGTCGACTGGCTCAGTGTGAATGAGCAGTTCTTC.

The CDR3 here is CASSSFREAFF. The DNA for the CDR3 is TGTGCCAGCAGTTCATTCCGTGAAGCTTTCTTT. The chain couples TRBV27 to TRBJ1-1; D remains ambiguous. Germline loops: CDR1 MNHEY, CDR2 SMNVEV (reference sequence). V was cut by 4 bases and J by 7 bases, with 7 bases left in between. The CDR3 runs 11 residues.

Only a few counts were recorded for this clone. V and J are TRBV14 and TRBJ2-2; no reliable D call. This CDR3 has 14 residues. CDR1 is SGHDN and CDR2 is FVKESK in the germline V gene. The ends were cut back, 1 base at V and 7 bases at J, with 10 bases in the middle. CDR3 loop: CASSQGLGIGELFF. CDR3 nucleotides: TGTGCCAGCAGCCAAGGTTTGGGGATCGGGGAGCTGTTTTTT.

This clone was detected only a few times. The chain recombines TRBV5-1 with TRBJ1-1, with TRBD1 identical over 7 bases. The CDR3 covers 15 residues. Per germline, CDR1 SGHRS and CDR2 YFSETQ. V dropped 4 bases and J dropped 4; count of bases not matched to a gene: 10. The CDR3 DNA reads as TGCGCCAGCAGCGTTACGACAGGGAGGTCCACTGAAGCTTTCTTT. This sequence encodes CASSVTTGRSTEAFF.

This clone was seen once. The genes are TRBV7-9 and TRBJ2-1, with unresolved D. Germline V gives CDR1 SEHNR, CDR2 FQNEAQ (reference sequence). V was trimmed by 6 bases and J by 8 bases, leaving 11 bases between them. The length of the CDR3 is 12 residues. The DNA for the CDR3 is TGTGCCAGCAGGGGATCATTCGATGAGCAGTTCTTC. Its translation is CASRGSFDEQFF.

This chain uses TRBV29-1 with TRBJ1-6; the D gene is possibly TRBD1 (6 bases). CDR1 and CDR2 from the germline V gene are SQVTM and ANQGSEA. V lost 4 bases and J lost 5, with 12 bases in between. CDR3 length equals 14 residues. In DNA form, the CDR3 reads TGCAGCGTTGGGCAAGGGGGGGATAATTCACCCCTCCACTTT. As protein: CSVGQGGDNSPLHF.

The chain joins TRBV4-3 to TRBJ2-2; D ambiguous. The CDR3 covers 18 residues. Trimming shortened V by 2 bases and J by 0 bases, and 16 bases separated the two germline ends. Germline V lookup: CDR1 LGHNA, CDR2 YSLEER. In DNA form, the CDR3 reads TGCGCCAGCAGCCAATCACCCCGAGGTCAATCGAACACCGGGGAGCTGTTTTTT. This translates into CASSQSPRGQSNTGELFF.

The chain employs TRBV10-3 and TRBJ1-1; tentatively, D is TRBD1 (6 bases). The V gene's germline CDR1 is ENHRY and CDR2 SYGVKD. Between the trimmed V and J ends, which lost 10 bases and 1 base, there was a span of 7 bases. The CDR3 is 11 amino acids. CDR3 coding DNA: TGTGCCACGGGACAGAACACTGAAGCTTTCTTT. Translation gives CATGQNTEAFF.

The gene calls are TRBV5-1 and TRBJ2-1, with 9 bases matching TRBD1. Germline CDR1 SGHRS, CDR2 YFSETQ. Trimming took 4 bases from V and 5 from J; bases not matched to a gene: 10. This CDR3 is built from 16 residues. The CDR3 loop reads CASSQIPGQGDNEQFF. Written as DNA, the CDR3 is TGCGCCAGCAGCCAAATCCCGGGACAGGGAGACAATGAGCAGTTCTTC.

The CDR3 DNA reads TGCAGCGCCTTACAGGGCCAAGAGACCCAGTACTTC. Residues: CSALQGQETQYF. The V call is TRBV29-1, the J call TRBJ2-5; D is perhaps TRBD1 (6 bases). The CDR3 has 12 residues. Between the trimmed V and J ends, which lost 7 bases and 1 base, there was a span of 10 bases. Germline V gene lookup returns CDR1 SQVTM and CDR2 ANQGSEA.

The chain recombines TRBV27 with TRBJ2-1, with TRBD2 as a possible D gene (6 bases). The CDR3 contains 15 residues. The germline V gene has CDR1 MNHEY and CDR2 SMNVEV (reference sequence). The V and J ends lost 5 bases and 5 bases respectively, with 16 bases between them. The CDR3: CASSQRLVFDNEQFF. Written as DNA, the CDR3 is TGTGCCAGCAGTCAAAGACTAGTTTTTGACAATGAGCAGTTCTTC.

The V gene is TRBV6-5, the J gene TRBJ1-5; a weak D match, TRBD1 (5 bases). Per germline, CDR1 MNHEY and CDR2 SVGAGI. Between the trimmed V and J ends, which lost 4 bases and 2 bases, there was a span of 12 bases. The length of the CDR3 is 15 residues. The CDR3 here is CASSSLRDGNQPQHF. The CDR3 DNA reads TGTGCCAGCAGTTCCCTCAGGGATGGCAATCAGCCCCAGCATTTT.

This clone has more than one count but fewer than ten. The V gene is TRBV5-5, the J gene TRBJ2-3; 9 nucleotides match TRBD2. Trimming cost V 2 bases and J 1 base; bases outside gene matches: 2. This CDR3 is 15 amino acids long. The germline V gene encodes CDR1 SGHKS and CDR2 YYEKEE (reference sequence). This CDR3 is CASSLAGGRTDTQYF. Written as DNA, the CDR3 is TGTGCCAGCAGCTTAGCGGGGGGACGCACAGATACGCAGTATTTT. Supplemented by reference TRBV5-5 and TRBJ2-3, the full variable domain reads DAGVTQSPTHLIKTRGQQVTLRCSPISGHKSVSWYQQVLGQGPQFIFQYYEKEERGRGNFPDRFSARQFPNYSSELNVNALLLGDSALYLCASSLAGGRTDTQYFGPGTRLTVL.

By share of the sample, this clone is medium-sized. CDR3 coding DNA: TGTGCCAGCAGCCAAGTTCCGGGCGGGGAGCTGTTTTTT. This encodes CASSQVPGGELFF. This chain uses TRBV14 with TRBJ2-2; D unresolved. CDR1 and CDR2 (germline): SGHDN, FVKESK. The V and J ends lost 1 base and 7 bases respectively, with 7 bases between them. CDR3 length equals 13 residues.

For the CDR3, the DNA is TGTGCCAGCAGGCGGGGGACTGCGGACGCCGGGGAGCTGTTTTTT. Amino acids: CASRRGTADAGELFF. The rearrangement joins TRBV7-3 to TRBJ2-2; the match to TRBD2 covers 7 bases. The CDR3 is 15 amino acids. Trimming took 6 bases from V and 6 from J; bases not matched to a gene: 10. CDR1 and CDR2 from the germline V gene are SGHTA and FQGTGA. Supplemented by reference TRBV7-3 and TRBJ2-2, the full variable domain reads GAGVSQTPSNKVTEKGKYVELRCDPISGHTALYWYRQSLGQGPEFLIYFQGTGAADDSGLPNDRFFAVRPEGSVSTLKIQRTERGDSAVYLCASRRGTADAGELFFGEGSRLTVL.

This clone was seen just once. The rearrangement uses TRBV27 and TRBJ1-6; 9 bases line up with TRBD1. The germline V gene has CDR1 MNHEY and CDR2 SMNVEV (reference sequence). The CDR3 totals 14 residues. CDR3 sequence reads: CATGGSSYNSPLHF. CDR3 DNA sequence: TGTGCGACAGGGGGTAGCTCCTATAATTCACCCCTCCACTTT.

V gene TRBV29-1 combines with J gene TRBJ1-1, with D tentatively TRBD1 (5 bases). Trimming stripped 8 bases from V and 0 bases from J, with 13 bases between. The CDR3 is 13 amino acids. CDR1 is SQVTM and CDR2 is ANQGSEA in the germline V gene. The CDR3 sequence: CSLTNRLNTEAFF. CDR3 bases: TGCAGCTTAACCAACAGGTTGAACACTGAAGCTTTCTTT.

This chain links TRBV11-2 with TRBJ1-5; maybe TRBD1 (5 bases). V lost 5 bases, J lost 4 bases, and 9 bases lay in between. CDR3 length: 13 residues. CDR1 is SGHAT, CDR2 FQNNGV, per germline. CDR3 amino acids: CASSASGNQPQHF. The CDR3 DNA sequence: TGTGCCAGCAGCGCCTCAGGGAATCAGCCCCAGCATTTT.

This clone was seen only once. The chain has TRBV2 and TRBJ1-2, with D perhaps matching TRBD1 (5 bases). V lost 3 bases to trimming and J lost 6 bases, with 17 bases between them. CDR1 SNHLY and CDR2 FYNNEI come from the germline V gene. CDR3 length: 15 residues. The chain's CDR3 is CASSDWAGTLNGYTF. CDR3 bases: TGTGCCAGCAGTGATTGGGCAGGGACCCTTAATGGCTACACCTTC.

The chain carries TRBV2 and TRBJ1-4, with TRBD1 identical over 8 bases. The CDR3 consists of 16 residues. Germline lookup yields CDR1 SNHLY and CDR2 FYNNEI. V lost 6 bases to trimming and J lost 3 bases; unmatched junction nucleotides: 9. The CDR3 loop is CASRDIGQGSNEKLFF. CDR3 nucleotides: TGTGCCAGCAGAGATATCGGACAGGGTTCTAATGAAAAACTGTTTTTT.

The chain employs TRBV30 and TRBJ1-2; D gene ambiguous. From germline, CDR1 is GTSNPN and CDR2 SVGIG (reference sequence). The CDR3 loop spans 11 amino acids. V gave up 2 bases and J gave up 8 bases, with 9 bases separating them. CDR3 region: CAWSWARGYTF. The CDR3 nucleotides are TGTGCCTGGAGTTGGGCTCGAGGCTACACCTTC.

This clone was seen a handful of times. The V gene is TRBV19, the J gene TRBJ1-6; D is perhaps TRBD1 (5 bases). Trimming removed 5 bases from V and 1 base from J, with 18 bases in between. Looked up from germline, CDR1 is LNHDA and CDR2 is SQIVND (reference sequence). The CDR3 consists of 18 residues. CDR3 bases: TGTGCCAGTAGTCAAAACCGTGGGGGTGGTTCCTATAATTCACCCCTCCACTTT. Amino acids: CASSQNRGGGSYNSPLHF.

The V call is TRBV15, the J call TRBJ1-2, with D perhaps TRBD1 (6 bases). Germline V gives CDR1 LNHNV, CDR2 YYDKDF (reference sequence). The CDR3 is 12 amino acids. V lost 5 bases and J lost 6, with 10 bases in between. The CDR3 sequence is CATSRWGHGYTF. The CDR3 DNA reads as TGTGCCACCAGCCGCTGGGGGCATGGCTACACCTTC.

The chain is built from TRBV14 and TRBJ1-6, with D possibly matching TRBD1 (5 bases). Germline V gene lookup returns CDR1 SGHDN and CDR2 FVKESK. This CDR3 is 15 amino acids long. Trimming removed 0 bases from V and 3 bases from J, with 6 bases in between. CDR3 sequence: CASSQEGVYNSPLHF. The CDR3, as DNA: TGTGCCAGCAGCCAAGAGGGGGTCTATAATTCACCCCTCCACTTT.

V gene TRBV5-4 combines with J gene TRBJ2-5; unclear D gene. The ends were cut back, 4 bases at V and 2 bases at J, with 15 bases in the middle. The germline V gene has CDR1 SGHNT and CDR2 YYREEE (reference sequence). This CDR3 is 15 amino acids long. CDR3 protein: CASSIGPTQQETQYF. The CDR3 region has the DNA TGTGCCAGCAGCATTGGACCGACACAGCAAGAGACCCAGTACTTC.